Given below is one TCR beta chain in context. This CDR3 contains 14 residues. Germline lookup yields CDR1 MNHEY and CDR2 SVGAGI. V lost 7 bases to trimming and J lost 3 bases, with 14 bases between them. This entry comes from a study of CD8+ T cells in alopecia areata. Extraction and reverse transcription of RNA yielded cDNA as the sequencing template. Sequencing was performed with immunoSEQ multiplex PCR; in TCRdb, only in-frame clones are kept and a portion is missing. The table has some 170,000 clones, 67% seen once. The sample here was CD8+ T cells sorted from blood, taken at week 0. The sequence derives from a human donor with alopecia areata. The gene calls are TRBV6-5 and TRBJ2-3; maybe TRBD2 (6 bases). The CDR3 here is CASKSLGGTDTQYF. CDR3 in DNA: TGTGCCAGCAAGTCTCTTGGGGGGACAGATACGCAGTATTTT.